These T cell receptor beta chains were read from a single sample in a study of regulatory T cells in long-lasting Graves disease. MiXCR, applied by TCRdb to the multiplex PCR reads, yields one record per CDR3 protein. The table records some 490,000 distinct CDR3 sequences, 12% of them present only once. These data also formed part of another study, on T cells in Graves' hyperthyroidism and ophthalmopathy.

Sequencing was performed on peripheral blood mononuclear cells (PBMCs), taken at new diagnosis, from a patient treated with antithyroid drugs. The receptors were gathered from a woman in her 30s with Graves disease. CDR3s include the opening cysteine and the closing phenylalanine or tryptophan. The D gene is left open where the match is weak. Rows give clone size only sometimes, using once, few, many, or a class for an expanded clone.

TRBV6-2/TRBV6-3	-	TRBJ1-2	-	TGTGCCAGCAGTTACCAGAAGGCGGAACAGGCCTATGGCTACACCTTC	CASSYQKAEQAYGYTF
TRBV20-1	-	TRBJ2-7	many	TGCAGTGCTAGAGGGCTCACTATGGACGAGCAGTACTTC	CSARGLTMDEQYF
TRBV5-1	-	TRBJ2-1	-	TGCGCCAGCAGCTTACTAGGGGGGTTCAATGAGCAGTTCTTC	CASSLLGGFNEQFF
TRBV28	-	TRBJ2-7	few	TGTGCCAGCAGAAACGCCCTGGGGCAGTACTTC	CASRNALGQYF
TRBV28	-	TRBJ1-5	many	TGTGCCATTGGACAGATGAATTCTCAGCCCCAGCATTTT	CAIGQMNSQPQHF
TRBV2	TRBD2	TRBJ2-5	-	TGTGCCAGCATGCTCGCTAGCGGGAGGGAAGCGGAGACCCAGTACTTC	CASMLASGREAETQYF
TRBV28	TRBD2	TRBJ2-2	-	TGTGCCAGCATAGGACTAGCGAGGTCCGGGGAGCTGTTTTTT	CASIGLARSGELFF
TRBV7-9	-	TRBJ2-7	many	TGTGCCAGCAGCTTAGCCATTCTCGACTCCTACGAGCAGTACTTC	CASSLAILDSYEQYF
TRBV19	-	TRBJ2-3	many	TGTGCCAGTAGTATCACGTACACAGATACGCAGTATTTT	CASSITYTDTQYF
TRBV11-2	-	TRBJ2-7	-	TGTGCCAGCAGCCCGATTTCGGAGACACCCTACGAGCAGTACTTC	CASSPISETPYEQYF
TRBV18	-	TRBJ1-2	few	TGTGCCAGCTCACCAAGCAGAGATCGCGGGGGCTACACCTTC	CASSPSRDRGGYTF
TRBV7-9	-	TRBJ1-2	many	TGTGCCAGCAGCTTAGTGTCGGCCGGGGGCTACACCTTC	CASSLVSAGGYTF
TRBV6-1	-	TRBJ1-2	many	TGTGCCACTACCTACGACAGAGCTTATGGCTACACCTTC	CATTYDRAYGYTF
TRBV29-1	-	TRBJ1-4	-	TGCAGCGTTCGGAGGGCAGGTGAAAAACTGTTTTTT	CSVRRAGEKLFF
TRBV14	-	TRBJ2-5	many	TGTGCCAGCAGCCAACCTTTACACTTCGGAGAGACCCAGTACTTC	CASSQPLHFGETQYF
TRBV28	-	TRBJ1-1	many	TGTGCCAGCAGCTATGCCTTTCCGGGGCCTGACACTGAAGCTTTCTTT	CASSYAFPGPDTEAFF
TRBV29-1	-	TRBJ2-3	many	TGCAGCGTTGTAGGAATGCAAAGCACAGATACGCAGTATTTT	CSVVGMQSTDTQYF
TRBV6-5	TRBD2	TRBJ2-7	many	TGTGCCAGCAGTTTGGGACTAGCGCAGTACTTC	CASSLGLAQYF
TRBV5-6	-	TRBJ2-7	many	TGTGCCAGCAGCTACGCCTCCTACGAGCAGTACTTC	CASSYASYEQYF
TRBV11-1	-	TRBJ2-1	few	TGTGCCAGCAGCTTGGGAAGTGGTCCCTACAATGGGCAGTTCTTC	CASSLGSGPYNGQFF
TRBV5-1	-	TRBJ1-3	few	TGCGCCAGCAGCACCAGTCCCTCTGGAAACACCATATATTTT	CASSTSPSGNTIYF
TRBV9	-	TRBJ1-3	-	TGTGCCAGCAGCCCCCTGACAGGAAACACCATATATTTT	CASSPLTGNTIYF
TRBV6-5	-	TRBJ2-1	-	TGTGCCAGCAGTTACCATCCGCGCAATGAGCAGTTCTTC	CASSYHPRNEQFF
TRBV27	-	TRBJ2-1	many	TGTGCCAGCAGATCATTGCCGGATAGCTCCTACAATGAGCAGTTCTTC	CASRSLPDSSYNEQFF
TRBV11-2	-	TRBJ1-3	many	TGTGCCAGCAGCTTAAGTCAGGCTGGAAACACCATATATTTT	CASSLSQAGNTIYF
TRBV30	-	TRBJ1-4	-	TGTGCCTGGAGTGCGGGGCCAAATGAAAAACTGTTTTTT	CAWSAGPNEKLFF
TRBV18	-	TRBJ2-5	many	TGTGCCAGCAGCTCCACAGGGTATCAAGAGACCCAGTACTTC	CASSSTGYQETQYF
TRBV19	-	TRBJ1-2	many	TGTGCCAGTAGGATCCCCTGCCCCGGAAATTCTAACTATGGCTACACCTTC	CASRIPCPGNSNYGYTF
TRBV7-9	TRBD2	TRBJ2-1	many	TGTGCCAGCAGCGATCCGGGACTAGTCTTTCATGAGCAGTTCTTC	CASSDPGLVFHEQFF
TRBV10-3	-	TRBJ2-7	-	TGTACCATCAGTGAAATGGGAGAGCAGTACTTC	CTISEMGEQYF
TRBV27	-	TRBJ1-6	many	TGTGCCAGCAGCAGGTTACAGGCCCGACATAATTCACCCCTCCACTTT	CASSRLQARHNSPLHF
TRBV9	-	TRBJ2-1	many	TGTGCCAGCAGCGTAGGGCCCTTCGGGGCCAATGAGCAGTTCTTC	CASSVGPFGANEQFF
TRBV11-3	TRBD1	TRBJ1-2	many	TGTGCCAGCAGCTTAACTCAGGGGGATTTTAACTATGGCTACACCTTC	CASSLTQGDFNYGYTF
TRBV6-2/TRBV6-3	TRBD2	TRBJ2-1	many	TGTGCCAGCAGTTCCCAGGGACTAGCCAATGAGCAGTTCTTC	CASSSQGLANEQFF
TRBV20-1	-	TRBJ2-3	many	TGCAGTGCTGGTTTACCTAGCACAGATACGCAGTATTTT	CSAGLPSTDTQYF
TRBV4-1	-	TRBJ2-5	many	TGCGCCAGCAGAAGACCGGGGCCAGGGGAGACCCAGTACTTC	CASRRPGPGETQYF
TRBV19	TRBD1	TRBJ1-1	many	TGTGCCAGTAGTCCTAGACAGGGGGCGAGCACTGAAGCTTTCTTT	CASSPRQGASTEAFF
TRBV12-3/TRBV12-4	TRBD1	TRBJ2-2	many	TGTGCCAGCAGGCCCGGGACAGGGGCCCCGAACACCGGGGAGCTGTTTTTT	CASRPGTGAPNTGELFF
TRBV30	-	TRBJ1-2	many	TGTGCCTGGAACCCGGGTCAGATAATTAACTATGGCTACACCTTC	CAWNPGQIINYGYTF
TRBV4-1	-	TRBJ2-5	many	TGCGCCAGCAGCCCGGGATTGTTAGAGACCCAGTACTTC	CASSPGLLETQYF
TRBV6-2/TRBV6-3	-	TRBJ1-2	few	TGTGCCAGCAGTTACGGGGGGTTCGACGGCTACACCTTC	CASSYGGFDGYTF
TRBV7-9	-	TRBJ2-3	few	TGTGCCAGCAGCCCCGGGGGACCCAGCACAGATACGCAGTATTTT	CASSPGGPSTDTQYF
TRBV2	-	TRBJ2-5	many	TGTGCCAGCACCCCGACTAGCCAAGAGACCCAGTACTTC	CASTPTSQETQYF
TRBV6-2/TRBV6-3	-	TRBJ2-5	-	TGTGCCAGCAGTCCCTGGGGACAGCGGGAAGAGACCCAGTACTTC	CASSPWGQREETQYF
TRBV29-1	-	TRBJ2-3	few	TGCAGCGCCTCTAGCCTCCGCACAGATACGCAGTATTTT	CSASSLRTDTQYF
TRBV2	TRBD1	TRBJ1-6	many	TGTGCCAGCAGGAAACAGGGGCCAGGCTCACCCCTCCACTTT	CASRKQGPGSPLHF
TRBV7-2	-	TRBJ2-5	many	TGTGCCAGCAGTTTAGGGTACCAAGAGACCCAGTACTTC	CASSLGYQETQYF